This TCR beta chain was recorded in a study of neurological immune-mediated disorders. The study's findings and limits: It was HTLV-1-associated myelopathy that showed the most TCR clonal expansion, while multiple sclerosis showed the least, falling below healthy controls.

Germline V gives CDR1 SGHDN, CDR2 FVKESK. This CDR3 comprises 14 residues. V was cut by 0 bases and J by 2 bases, with 7 bases left in between. With 10-nucleotide random UMIs included, cDNA was synthesized by 5'RACE. Each CDR3 protein gets one entry after TCRdb re-called the 5' RACE reads with MiXCR. Altogether some 38,000 distinct CDR3 sequences are present, approximately 5% being singletons, with the ten largest covering 9%. The T cells used for sorted libraries numbered roughly 910,000, either CD4+ or CD8+. About this clonotype itself: What it binds is not known.

The receptor comes from a man aged 18 to 29 in good health. The chain carries TRBV14 and TRBJ1-2; D remains ambiguous. The specimen was CD4+ T cells from blood. CDR3 sequence: CASSQDRINYGYTF. The DNA for the CDR3 is TGTGCCAGCAGCCAAGATAGGATAAACTATGGCTACACCTTC. The full variable domain, in which reference TRBV14 and TRBJ1-2 provide the parts outside the CDR3, is EAGVTQFPSHSVIEKGQTVTLRCDPISGHDNLYWYRRVMGKEIKFLLHFVKESKQDESGMPNNRFLAERTGGTYSTLKVQPAELEDSGVYFCASSQDRINYGYTFGSGTRLTVV.